The text below deals with one T cell receptor (beta chain). What antigen it recognizes has not been identified. One base away there is no much larger clone; base qualities are not given. V is shortened by 7 bases, J by 4 bases, and the region joining them spans 13 bases. Based on the germline V gene, the CDR1 and CDR2 sequences are MNHEY and SVGAGI. Inclusive of the bounding cysteine and phenylalanine, the CDR3 is 14 residues long. Of all the DNA, just the CDR3 is kept, 42 bases in frame from base 1. These data are taken from a study of shared T cell receptors in the human thymus (dated by TCRdb to 2020 to 2023). As for the study more broadly: The study examined how self-reactive, shared T-cell receptor alpha chains are generated in the human thymus.

Library construction relied on the immunoSEQ multiplex PCR assay. What TCRdb holds here is the immuneACCESS table cut down to in-frame rearrangements. Part of the clones is not present; checked against another copy, under half of the missing clones reflect an unresolved V gene, and the others are unexplained. The table for this sample lists under 450,000 clones; approximately 95% of them were counted only once. The ten biggest clones cover 0.015% to 0.02% of the sample. This receptor was obtained from a human donor. Source material: thymocytes. The receptor chain draws on TRBV6-5 and TRBJ2-2; TRBD2 is a possible D gene, resting on 5 matching bases. CDR3 reads: CASTQDWTTGELFF. Here is the DNA: TGTGCCAGCACCCAGGACTGGACCACCGGGGAGCTGTTTTTT.